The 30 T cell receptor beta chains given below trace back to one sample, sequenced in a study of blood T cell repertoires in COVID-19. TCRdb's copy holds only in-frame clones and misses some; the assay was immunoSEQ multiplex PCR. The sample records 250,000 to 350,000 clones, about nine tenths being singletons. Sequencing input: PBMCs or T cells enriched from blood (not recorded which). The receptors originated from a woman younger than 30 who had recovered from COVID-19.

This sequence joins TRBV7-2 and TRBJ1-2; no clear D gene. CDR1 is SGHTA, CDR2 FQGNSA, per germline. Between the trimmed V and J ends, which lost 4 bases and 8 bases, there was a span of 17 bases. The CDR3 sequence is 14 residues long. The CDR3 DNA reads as TGTGCCAGCAGCTATCCCAACCTTCGGGAGGGCTACACCTTC. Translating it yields CASSYPNLREGYTF. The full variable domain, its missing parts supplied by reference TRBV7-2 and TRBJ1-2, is GAGVSQSPSNKVTEKGKDVELRCDPISGHTALYWYRQSLGQGLEFLIYFQGNSAPDKSGLPSDRFSAERTGGSVSTLTIQRTQQEDSAVYLCASSYPNLREGYTFGSGTRLTVV.

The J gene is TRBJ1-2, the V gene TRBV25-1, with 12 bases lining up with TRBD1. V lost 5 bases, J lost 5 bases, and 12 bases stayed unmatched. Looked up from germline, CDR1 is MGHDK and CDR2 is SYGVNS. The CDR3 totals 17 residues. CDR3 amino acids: CASSFPGTGGRLYGYTF. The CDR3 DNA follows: TGTGCCAGCAGTTTTCCCGGGACAGGGGGCAGGCTATATGGCTACACCTTC.

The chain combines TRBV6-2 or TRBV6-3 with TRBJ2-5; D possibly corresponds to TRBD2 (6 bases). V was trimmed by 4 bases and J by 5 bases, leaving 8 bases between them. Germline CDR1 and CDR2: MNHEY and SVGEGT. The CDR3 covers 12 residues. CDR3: CASSSAGETQYF. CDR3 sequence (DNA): TGTGCCAGCAGTTCGGCGGGGGAGACCCAGTACTTC.

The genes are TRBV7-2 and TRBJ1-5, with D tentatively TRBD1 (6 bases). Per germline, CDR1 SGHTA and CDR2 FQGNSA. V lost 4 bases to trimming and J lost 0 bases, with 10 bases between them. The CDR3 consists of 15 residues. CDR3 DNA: TGTGCCAGCAGCTATACAGGGCTTAGCAATCAGCCCCAGCATTTT. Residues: CASSYTGLSNQPQHF. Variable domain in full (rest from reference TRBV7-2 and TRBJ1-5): GAGVSQSPSNKVTEKGKDVELRCDPISGHTALYWYRQSLGQGLEFLIYFQGNSAPDKSGLPSDRFSAERTGGSVSTLTIQRTQQEDSAVYLCASSYTGLSNQPQHFGDGTRLSIL.

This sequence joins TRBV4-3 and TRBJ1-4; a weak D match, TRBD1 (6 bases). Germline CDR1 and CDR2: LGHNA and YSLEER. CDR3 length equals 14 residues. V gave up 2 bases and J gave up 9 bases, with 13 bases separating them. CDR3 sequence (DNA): TGCGCCAGCAGCCAAACCCCGACAGGCAAAAAACTGTTTTTT. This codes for CASSQTPTGKKLFF.

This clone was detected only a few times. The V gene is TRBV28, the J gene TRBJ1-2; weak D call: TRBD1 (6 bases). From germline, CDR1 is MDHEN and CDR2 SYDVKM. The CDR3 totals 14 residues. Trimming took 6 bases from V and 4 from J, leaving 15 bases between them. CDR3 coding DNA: TGTGCCAGCAGCAGAAGGGGGGGAGTCTATGGCTACACCTTC. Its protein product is CASSRRGGVYGYTF.

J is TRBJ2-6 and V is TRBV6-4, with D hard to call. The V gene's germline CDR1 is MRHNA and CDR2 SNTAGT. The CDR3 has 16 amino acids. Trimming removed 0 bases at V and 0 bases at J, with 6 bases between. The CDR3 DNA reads TGTGCCAGCAGTGACTCTTTCCACTCTGGGGCCAACGTCCTGACTTTC. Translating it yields CASSDSFHSGANVLTF.

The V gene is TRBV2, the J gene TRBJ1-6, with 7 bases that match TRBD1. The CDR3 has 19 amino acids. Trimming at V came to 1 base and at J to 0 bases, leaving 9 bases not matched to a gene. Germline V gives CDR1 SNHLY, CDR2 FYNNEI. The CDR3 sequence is CASSEGKRGRSSYNSPLHF. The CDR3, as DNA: TGTGCCAGCAGTGAAGGGAAAAGGGGGCGTAGCTCCTATAATTCACCCCTCCACTTT.

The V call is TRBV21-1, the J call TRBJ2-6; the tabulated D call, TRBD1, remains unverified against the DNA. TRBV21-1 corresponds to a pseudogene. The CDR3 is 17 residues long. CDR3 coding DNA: TGTGCCAAGGCACACAGGGGGCTCTTACCTGGGGCCAACGTCCTGACTTTC. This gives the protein CAKAHRGLLPGANVLTF.

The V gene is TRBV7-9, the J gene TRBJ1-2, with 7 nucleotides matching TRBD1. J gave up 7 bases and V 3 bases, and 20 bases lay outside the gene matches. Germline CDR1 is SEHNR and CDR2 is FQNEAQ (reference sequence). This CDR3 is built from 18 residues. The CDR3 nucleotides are TGTGCCAGCAGCTTTAGTGGGACAGAGCGGAATATCGTCGGTGGCTACACCTTC. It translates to CASSFSGTERNIVGGYTF. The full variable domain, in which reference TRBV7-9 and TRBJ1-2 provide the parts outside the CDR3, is DTGVSQNPRHKITKRGQNVTFRCDPISEHNRLYWYRQTLGQGPEFLTYFQNEAQLEKSRLLSDRFSAERPKGSFSTLEIQRTEQGDSAMYLCASSFSGTERNIVGGYTFGSGTRLTVV.

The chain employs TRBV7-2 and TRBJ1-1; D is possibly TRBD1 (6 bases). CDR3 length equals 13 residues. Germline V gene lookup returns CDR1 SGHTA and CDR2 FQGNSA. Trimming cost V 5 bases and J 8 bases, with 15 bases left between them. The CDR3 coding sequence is TGTGCCAGCAGCCCGAGAATCGACAGGGAAGCTTTCTTT. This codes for CASSPRIDREAFF.

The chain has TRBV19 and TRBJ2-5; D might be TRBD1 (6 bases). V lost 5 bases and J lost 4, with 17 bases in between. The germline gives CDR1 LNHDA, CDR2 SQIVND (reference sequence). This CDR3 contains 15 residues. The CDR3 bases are TGTGCCAGTAGTCCAGACAGGTTCACCGGAGAGACCCAGTACTTC. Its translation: CASSPDRFTGETQYF.

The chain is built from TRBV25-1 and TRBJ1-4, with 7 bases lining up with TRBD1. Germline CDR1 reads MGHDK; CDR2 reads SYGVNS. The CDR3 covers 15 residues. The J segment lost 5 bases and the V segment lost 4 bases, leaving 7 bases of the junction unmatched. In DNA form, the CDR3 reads TGTGCCAGCAGTGTAACCGGGACAGTAAATGAAAAACTGTTTTTT. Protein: CASSVTGTVNEKLFF. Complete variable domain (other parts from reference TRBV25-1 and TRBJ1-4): EADIYQTPRYLVIGTGKKITLECSQTMGHDKMYWYQQDPGMELHLIHYSYGVNSTEKGDLSSESTVSRIRTEHFPLTLESARPSHTSQYLCASSVTGTVNEKLFFGSGTQLSVL.

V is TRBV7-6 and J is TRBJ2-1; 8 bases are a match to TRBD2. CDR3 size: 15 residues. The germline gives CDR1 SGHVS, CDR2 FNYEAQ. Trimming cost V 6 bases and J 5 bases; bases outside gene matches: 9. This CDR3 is CASSRTGGDDNEQFF. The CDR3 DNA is TGTGCCAGCAGTCGGACGGGGGGGGATGACAATGAGCAGTTCTTC.

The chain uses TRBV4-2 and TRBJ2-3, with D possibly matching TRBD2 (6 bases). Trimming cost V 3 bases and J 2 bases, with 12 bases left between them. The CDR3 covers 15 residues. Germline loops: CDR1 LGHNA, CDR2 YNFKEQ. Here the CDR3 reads CASSQGDSDTDTQYF. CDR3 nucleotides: TGTGCCAGCAGCCAGGGGGACTCCGACACAGATACGCAGTATTTT.

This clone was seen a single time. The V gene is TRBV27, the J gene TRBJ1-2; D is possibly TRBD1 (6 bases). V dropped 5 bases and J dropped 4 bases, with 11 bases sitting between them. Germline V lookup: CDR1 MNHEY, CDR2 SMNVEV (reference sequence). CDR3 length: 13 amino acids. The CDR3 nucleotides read TGTGCCAGCAGTCTATTACAGGGCTATGGCTACACCTTC. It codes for CASSLLQGYGYTF.

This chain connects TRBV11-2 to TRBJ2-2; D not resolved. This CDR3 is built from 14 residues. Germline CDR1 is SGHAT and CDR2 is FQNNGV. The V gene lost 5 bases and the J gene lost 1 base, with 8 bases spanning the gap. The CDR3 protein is CASSLLLNTGELFF. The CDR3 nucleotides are TGTGCCAGCAGCCTTCTTCTGAACACCGGGGAGCTGTTTTTT.

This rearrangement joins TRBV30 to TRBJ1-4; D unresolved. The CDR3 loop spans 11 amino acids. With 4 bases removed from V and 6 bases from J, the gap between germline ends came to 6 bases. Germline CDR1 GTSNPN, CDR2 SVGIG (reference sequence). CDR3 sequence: CAWKQYEKLFF. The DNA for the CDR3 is TGTGCCTGGAAACAGTATGAAAAACTGTTTTTT.

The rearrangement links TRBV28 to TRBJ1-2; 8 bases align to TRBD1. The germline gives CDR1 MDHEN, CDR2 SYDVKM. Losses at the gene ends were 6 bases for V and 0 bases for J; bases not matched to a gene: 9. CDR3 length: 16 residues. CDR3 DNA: TGTGCCAGCAGATTCAGGGGGCCCATAACTAACTATGGCTACACCTTC. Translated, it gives CASRFRGPITNYGYTF.

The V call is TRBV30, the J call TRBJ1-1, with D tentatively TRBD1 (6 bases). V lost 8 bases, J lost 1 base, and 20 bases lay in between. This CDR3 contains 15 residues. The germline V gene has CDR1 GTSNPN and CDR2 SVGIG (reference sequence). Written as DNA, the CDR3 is TGTGCCAGAATTACAGGGCTAGGGGGGAACACTGAAGCTTTCTTT. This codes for CARITGLGGNTEAFF. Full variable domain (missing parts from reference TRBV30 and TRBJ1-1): SQTIHQWPATLVQPVGSPLSLECTVEGTSNPNLYWYRQAAGRGLQLLFYSVGIGQISSEVPQNLSASRPQDRQFILSSKKLLLSDSGFYLCARITGLGGNTEAFFGQGTRLTVV.

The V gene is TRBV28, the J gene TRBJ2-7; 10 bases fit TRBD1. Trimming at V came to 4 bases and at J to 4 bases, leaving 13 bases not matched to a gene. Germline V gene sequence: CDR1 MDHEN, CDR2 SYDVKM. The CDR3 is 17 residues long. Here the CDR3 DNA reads TGTGCCAGCAGTTCAAGTCGTTTGGGACAGGGGATTTACGAGCAGTACTTC. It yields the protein CASSSSRLGQGIYEQYF. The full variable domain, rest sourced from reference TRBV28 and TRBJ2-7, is DVKVTQSSRYLVKRTGEKVFLECVQDMDHENMFWYRQDPGLGLRLIYFSYDVKMKEKGDIPEGYSVSREKKERFSLILESASTNQTSMYLCASSSSRLGQGIYEQYFGPGTRLTVT.

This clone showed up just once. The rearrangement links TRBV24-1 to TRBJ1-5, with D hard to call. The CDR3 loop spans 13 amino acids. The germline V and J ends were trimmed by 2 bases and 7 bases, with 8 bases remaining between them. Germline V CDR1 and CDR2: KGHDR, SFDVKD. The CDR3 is CATSDSRGQPQHF. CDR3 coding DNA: TGTGCCACCAGTGATTCCCGGGGACAGCCCCAGCATTTT.

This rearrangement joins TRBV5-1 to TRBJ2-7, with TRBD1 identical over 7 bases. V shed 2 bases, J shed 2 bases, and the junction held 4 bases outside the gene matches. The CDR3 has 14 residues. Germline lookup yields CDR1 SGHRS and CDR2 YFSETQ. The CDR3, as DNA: TGCGCCAGCAGCTTTACCGGGACAGCCTACGAGCAGTACTTC. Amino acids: CASSFTGTAYEQYF. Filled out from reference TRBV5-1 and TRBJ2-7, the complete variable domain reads KAGVTQTPRYLIKTRGQQVTLSCSPISGHRSVSWYQQTPGQGLQFLFEYFSETQRNKGNFPGRFSGRQFSNSRSEMNVSTLELGDSALYLCASSFTGTAYEQYFGPGTRLTVT.

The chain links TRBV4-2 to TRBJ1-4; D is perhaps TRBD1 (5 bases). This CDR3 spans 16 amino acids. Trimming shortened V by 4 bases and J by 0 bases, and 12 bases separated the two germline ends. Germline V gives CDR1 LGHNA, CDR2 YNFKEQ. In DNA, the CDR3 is TGTGCCAGCAGCCCGGTGGTGACAGCAACTAATGAAAAACTGTTTTTT. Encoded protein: CASSPVVTATNEKLFF.

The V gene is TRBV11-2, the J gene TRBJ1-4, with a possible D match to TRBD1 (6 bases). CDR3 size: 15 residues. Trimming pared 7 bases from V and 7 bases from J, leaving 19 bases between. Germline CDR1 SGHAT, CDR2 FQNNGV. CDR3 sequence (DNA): TGTGCCAGCACTTACCTACCTGGGACACTTGAAAAACTGTTTTTT. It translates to CASTYLPGTLEKLFF.

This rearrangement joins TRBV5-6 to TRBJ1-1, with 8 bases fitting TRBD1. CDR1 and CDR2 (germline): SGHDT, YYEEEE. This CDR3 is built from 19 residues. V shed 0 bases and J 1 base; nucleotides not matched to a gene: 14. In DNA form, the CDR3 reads TGTGCCAGCAGCTTGGCCAGGGGCAGGGGGCCTAAGCGGAACACTGAAGCTTTCTTT. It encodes CASSLARGRGPKRNTEAFF.

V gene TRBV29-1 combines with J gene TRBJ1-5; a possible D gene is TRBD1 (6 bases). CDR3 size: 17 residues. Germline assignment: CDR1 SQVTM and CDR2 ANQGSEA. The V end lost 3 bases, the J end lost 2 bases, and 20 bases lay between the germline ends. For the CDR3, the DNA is TGCAGCGTTGAGATTGTCCTAGCAGGGGTCCGCAATCAGCCCCAGCATTTT. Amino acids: CSVEIVLAGVRNQPQHF.

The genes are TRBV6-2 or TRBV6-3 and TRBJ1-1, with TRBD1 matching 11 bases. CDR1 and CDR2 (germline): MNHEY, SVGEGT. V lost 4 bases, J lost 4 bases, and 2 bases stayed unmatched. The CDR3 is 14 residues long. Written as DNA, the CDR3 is TGTGCCAGCAGTTCGGACAGGGGGCCCACTGAAGCTTTCTTT. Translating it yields CASSSDRGPTEAFF.

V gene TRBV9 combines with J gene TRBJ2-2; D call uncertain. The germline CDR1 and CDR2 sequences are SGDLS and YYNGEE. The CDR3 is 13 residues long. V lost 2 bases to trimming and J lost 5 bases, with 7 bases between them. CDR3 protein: CASSVLVTGELFF. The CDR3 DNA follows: TGTGCCAGCAGCGTGCTAGTTACCGGGGAGCTGTTTTTT.

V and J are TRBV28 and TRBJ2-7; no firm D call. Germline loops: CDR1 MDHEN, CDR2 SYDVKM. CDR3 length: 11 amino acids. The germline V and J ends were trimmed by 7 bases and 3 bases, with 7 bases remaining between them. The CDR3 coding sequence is TGTGCCAGCACGCGCTTCTACGAGCAGTACTTC. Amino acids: CASTRFYEQYF.